This is a list of T cell receptor beta chains from one sample in a study of T cell repertoires in cytomegalovirus infection. From the reads, TCRdb called clonotypes with MiXCR, one entry per CDR3 protein. This sample has some 50,000 distinct CDR3 sequences, with 20% to 25% found just once. No antigen is known for these receptors. The sequences come from CD8+ T cells from cultured PBMCs, collected from culture after CMV antigen stimulation. The receptor set was obtained from a human donor in good health (CMV status not recorded). Some clones in this sample may be carry-over from other donors' samples. CDR3s include the opening cysteine and the closing phenylalanine or tryptophan. The order of the fields is V gene, J gene, clone size, D gene, CDR3 protein, CDR3 DNA. A D gene is named only where the DNA matches it firmly. Clone size appears in some rows only: once, few, many, or a class for an expanded clone.

>TRBV20-1|TRBJ2-7|.|TRBD2
CSALSGGSYEQYF
TGCAGTGCTCTTAGCGGGGGATCCTACGAGCAGTACTTC
>TRBV7-1|TRBJ2-7|once|.
CASSSRRSEQYF
TGTGCCAGCAGCTCCCGTAGGAGTGAGCAGTACTTC
>TRBV6-5|TRBJ2-1|.|.
CASSPGGHEQFF
TGTGCCAGCAGTCCTGGGGGCCATGAGCAGTTCTTC
>TRBV7-6|TRBJ2-7|.|.
CASSVSGAGEQYF
TGTGCCAGCAGCGTATCGGGAGCCGGCGAGCAGTACTTC
>TRBV28|TRBJ2-7|few|.
CASSLGPRRSAEQYF
TGTGCCAGCAGTTTAGGGCCTAGACGAAGCGCTGAGCAGTACTTC
>TRBV6-1|TRBJ2-7|.|TRBD1
CASSYGTGPYEQYF
TGTGCCAGCAGTTACGGGACAGGCCCCTACGAGCAGTACTTC
>TRBV6-5|TRBJ1-1|few|.
CASSYHPLSGDGTEAFF
TGTGCCAGCAGTTACCACCCTCTTTCGGGGGATGGGACTGAAGCTTTCTTT
>TRBV11-2|TRBJ2-3|few|.
CASSLAGADTQYF
TGTGCCAGCAGCTTAGCGGGGGCAGATACGCAGTATTTT
>TRBV29-1|TRBJ2-7|.|.
CSAYLDGSYEQYF
TGCAGCGCTTACCTGGACGGCTCCTACGAGCAGTACTTC
>TRBV7-6|TRBJ2-2|.|TRBD1
CASSSPGQGAHGELFF
TGTGCCAGCAGTTCGCCGGGACAGGGGGCCCACGGGGAGCTGTTTTTT
>TRBV6-6|TRBJ2-7|few|TRBD1
CASNPGQYFYEQYF
TGTGCCAGCAATCCGGGACAGTATTTCTACGAGCAGTACTTC
>TRBV6-6|TRBJ1-5|few|.
CASRHRVYHQPQHF
TGTGCCAGCAGACACAGGGTTTACCATCAGCCCCAGCATTTT
>TRBV4-2|TRBJ1-1|.|TRBD1
CASSQDLGSGGASKAFF
TGTGCCAGCAGCCAGGACTTAGGATCAGGGGGCGCGAGTAAAGCTTTCTTT
>TRBV10-3|TRBJ2-7|.|.
CAIESGGNGYEQYF
TGTGCCATCGAGTCGGGCGGGAACGGCTACGAGCAGTACTTC
>TRBV6-2/TRBV6-3|TRBJ2-1|medium-sized|.
CASSLETPNNEQFF
TGTGCCAGCAGTTTAGAGACGCCGAACAATGAGCAGTTCTTC
>TRBV27|TRBJ2-2|.|TRBD1
CASSLGAGQGNTGELFF
TGTGCCAGCAGTTTGGGGGCGGGACAGGGTAACACCGGGGAGCTGTTTTTT
>TRBV12-3/TRBV12-4|TRBJ1-5|.|.
CASSKSGFNQPQHF
TGTGCCAGCAGCAAATCAGGATTCAATCAGCCCCAGCATTTT
>TRBV11-3|TRBJ2-1|few|.
CASSFPGTHKGHEQFF
TGTGCCAGCAGCTTCCCCGGGACCCACAAGGGGCATGAGCAGTTCTTC
>TRBV28|TRBJ2-7|.|.
CASSFDRDQDLYEQYF
TGTGCCAGCAGTTTTGATCGGGACCAAGACCTCTACGAGCAGTACTTC
>TRBV12-3/TRBV12-4|TRBJ2-3|few|.
CASSLGTTKMQYF
TGTGCCAGCAGTTTAGGGACCACCAAGATGCAGTATTTT
>TRBV6-5|TRBJ2-5|few|.
CASSYVGNRETQYF
TGTGCCAGCAGCTACGTGGGGAACCGAGAGACCCAGTACTTC
>TRBV20-1|TRBJ2-3|few|TRBD2
CSAITSGTSTDTQYF
TGCAGTGCTATAACTAGCGGGACTAGCACAGATACGCAGTATTTT
>TRBV25-1|TRBJ1-4|.|.
CASSEWVGTTITTNEKLFF
TGTGCCAGCAGTGAATGGGTAGGAACCACAATTACGACTAATGAAAAACTGTTTTTT
>TRBV7-9|TRBJ2-1|.|TRBD1
CASSLAGQGKDEQFF
TGTGCCAGCAGCTTAGCGGGACAGGGAAAGGATGAGCAGTTCTTC